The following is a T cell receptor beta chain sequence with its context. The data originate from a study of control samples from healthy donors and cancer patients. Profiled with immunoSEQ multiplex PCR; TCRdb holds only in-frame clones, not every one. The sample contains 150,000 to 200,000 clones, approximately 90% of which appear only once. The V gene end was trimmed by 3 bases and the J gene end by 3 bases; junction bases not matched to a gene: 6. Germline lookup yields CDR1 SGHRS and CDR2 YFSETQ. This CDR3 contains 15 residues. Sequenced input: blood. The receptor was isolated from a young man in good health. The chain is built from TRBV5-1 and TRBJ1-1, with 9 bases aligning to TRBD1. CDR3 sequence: CASSSQQGAHTEAFF. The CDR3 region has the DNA TGCGCCAGCAGCTCGCAACAGGGGGCTCACACTGAAGCTTTCTTT.